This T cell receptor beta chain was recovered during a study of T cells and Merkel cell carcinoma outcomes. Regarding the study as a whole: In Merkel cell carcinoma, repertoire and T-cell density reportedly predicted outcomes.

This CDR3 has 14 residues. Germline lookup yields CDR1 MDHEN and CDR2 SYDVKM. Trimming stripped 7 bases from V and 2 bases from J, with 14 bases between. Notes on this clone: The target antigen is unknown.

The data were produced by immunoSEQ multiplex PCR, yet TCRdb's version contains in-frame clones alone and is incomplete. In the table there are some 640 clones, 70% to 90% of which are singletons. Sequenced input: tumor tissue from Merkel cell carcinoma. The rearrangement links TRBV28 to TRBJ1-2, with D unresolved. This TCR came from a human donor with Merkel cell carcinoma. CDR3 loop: CASTYGARNYGYTF. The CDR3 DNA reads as TGTGCCAGCACTTACGGCGCCCGCAACTATGGCTACACCTTC.